This T cell receptor (beta chain) was sequenced during a study of radiotherapy plus CTLA-4 blockade in lung cancer. About the research overall: Disease control was achieved by around 32% of patients, and objective responses by 18%. The study, taken as a whole, reports: Early clone dynamics of blood T cells, plus interferon-beta, reportedly predicted response best. Once radiotherapy plus ipilimumab had been given, TCR clones derived from tumor expanded in blood.

On this clone itself: Its target is unknown.

Trimming removed 6 bases from V and 4 bases from J; junction bases left unmatched: 6. CDR3 size: 15 residues. Germline V lookup: CDR1 MNHEY, CDR2 SMNVEV (reference sequence). Ipilimumab-mediated CTLA-4 blockade plus focal radiation was given to patients having chemo-refractory metastatic non-small-cell lung cancer. TCRdb's copy holds only in-frame clones and misses some; the assay was immunoSEQ multiplex PCR. The sample lists just over 60,000 clones, 77% occurring once. The clonotype comes from a human donor with non-small cell lung cancer who had a complete response to radiotherapy plus ipilimumab. Sequencing used peripheral blood, obtained from a patient treated with radiotherapy plus ipilimumab. The V call is TRBV27, the J call TRBJ2-2; 9 positions match TRBD2. CDR3 sequence (DNA): TGTGCCAGCAGACGGGCGGGAGGGGTCACCGGGGAGCTGTTTTTT. The encoded protein is CASRRAGGVTGELFF.